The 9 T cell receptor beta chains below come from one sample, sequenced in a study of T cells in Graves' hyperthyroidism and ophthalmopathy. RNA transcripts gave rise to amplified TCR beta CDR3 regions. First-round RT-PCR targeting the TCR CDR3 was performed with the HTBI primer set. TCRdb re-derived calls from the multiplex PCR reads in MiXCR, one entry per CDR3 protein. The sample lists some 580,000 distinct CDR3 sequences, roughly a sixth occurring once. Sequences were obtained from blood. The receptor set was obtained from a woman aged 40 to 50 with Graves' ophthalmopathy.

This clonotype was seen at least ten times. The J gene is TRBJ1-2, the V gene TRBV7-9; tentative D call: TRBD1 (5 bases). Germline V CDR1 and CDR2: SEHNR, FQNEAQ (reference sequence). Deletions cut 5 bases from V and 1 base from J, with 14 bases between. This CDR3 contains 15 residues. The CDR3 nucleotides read TGTGCCAGCAGCCCTTATTTAGACAGTAACTATGGCTACACCTTC. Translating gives CASSPYLDSNYGYTF.

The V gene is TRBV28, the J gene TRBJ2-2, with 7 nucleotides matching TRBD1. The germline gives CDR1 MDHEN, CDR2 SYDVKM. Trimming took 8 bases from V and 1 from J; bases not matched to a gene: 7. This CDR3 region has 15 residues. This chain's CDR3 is CASYTGTVNTGELFF. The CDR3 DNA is TGTGCCAGCTACACCGGGACAGTGAACACCGGGGAGCTGTTTTTT.

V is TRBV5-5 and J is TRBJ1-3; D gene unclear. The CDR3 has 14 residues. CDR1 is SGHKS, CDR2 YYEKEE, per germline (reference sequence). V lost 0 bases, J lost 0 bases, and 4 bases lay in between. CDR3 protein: CASSLELSGNTIYF. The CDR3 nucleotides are TGTGCCAGCAGCTTGGAACTCTCTGGAAACACCATATATTTT.

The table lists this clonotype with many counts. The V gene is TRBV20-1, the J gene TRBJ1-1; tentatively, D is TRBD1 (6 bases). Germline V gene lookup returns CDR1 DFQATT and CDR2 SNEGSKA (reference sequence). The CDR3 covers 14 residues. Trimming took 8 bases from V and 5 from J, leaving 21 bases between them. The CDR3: CSTRGGPTKTEAFF. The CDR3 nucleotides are TGCAGTACACGTGGGGGCCCAACGAAGACTGAAGCTTTCTTT.

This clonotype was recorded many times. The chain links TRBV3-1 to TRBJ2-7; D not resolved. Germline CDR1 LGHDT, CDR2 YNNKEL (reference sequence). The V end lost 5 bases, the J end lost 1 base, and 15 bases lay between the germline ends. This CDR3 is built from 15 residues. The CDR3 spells CASSFHGRGSYEQYF. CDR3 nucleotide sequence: TGTGCCAGCAGCTTTCACGGACGCGGATCCTACGAGCAGTACTTC.

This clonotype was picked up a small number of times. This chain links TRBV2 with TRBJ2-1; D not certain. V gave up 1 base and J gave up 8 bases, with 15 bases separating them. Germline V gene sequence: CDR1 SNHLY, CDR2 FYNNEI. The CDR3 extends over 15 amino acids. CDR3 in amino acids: CASSEEWLNTDEQFF. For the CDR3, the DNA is TGTGCCAGCAGTGAAGAGTGGCTGAATACGGATGAGCAGTTCTTC.

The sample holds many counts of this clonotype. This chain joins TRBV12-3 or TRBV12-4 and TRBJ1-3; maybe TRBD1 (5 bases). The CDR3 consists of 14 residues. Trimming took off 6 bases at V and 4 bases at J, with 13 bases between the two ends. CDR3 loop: CASRQDIAGNTIYF. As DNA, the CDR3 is TGTGCCAGCAGGCAGGACATCGCGGGAAACACCATATATTTT.

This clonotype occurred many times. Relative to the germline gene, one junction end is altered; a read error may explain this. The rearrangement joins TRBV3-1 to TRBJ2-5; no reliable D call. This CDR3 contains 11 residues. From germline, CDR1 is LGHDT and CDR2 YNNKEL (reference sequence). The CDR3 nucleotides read TGTGCCAGCAGACAAGACTGGGCCCAGTACTTC. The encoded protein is CASRQDWAQYF.

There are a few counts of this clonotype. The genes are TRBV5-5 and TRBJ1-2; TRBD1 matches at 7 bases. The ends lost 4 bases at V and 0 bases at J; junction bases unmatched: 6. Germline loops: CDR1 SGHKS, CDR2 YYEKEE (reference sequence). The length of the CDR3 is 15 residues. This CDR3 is CASSQGQTANYGYTF. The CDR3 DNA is TGTGCCAGCAGCCAGGGACAGACAGCTAACTATGGCTACACCTTC.